This T cell receptor (beta chain) stems from a study of T cell changes during pregnancy in multiple sclerosis. Per germline, CDR1 MNHNY and CDR2 SVGAGI (reference sequence). Trimming shortened V by 6 bases and J by 5 bases, and 11 bases separated the two germline ends. The CDR3 is 13 residues long. The protocol was immunoSEQ multiplex PCR, while the TCRdb copy is restricted to in-frame clones and leaves out a portion. The sample yields about 98,000 clones, around 92% seen once. This material consisted of peripheral blood, taken after pregnancy. The clonotype originates from a female donor in good health, enrolled as a control in a pregnancy study. The V call is TRBV6-6, the J call TRBJ1-5, with a possible D match to TRBD1 (5 bases). CDR3 protein: CASRGRADQPQHF. The CDR3 coding sequence is TGTGCCAGCAGAGGCAGGGCAGATCAGCCCCAGCATTTT.